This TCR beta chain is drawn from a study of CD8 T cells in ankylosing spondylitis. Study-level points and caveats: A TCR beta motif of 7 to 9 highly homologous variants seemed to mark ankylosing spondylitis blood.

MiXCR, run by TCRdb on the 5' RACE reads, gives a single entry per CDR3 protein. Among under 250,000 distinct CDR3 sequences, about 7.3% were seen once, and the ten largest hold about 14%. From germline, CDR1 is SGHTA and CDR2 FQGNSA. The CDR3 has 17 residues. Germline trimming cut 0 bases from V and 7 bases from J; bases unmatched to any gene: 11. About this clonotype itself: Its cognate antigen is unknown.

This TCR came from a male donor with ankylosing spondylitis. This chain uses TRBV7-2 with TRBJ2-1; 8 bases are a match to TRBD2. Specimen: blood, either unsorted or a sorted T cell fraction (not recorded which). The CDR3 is CASSLASGGPLYNEQFF. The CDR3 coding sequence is TGTGCCAGCAGCTTAGCTTCGGGAGGGCCTCTTTATAATGAGCAGTTCTTC.